The source of this T cell receptor (beta chain) is a study of breast tumors, draining lymph nodes, adjacent tissues. With respect to this clonotype: Its antigen remains unknown.

V was shortened by 6 bases and J by 5 bases, with 10 bases between the two germline ends. This CDR3 region has 12 residues. Germline-derived CDR1 and CDR2 are SNHLY and FYNNEI. TCRdb fed the multiplex PCR reads into MiXCR, producing one record per CDR3 protein. The sample records about 180,000 distinct CDR3 sequences, around a third being singletons. Breast cancer patients provided tissue from their axillary draining lymph nodes. Study-wide results and limits: Tumor repertoires ranked between lymph nodes and nontumor tissue in diversity, with V and J gene preferences. Luminal-like breast cancer showed significantly higher tumor–nontumor repertoire similarity than basal-like. Findings are consistent with lymph node origin and intratumoral expansion of most tumor T cells. Tumor T cell lymph node origin was a supported hypothesis, not proven.

This clonotype was obtained from a female donor with breast cancer. Some clones in this sample may be carry-over from other donors' samples. The chain has TRBV2 and TRBJ2-5; D is perhaps TRBD2 (6 bases). Specimen: axillary lymph node tissue. The CDR3 DNA reads as TGTGCCAGCAGGGGGGACTGGGAGACCCAGTACTTC. Translation gives CASRGDWETQYF. Full variable domain (rest looked up from reference TRBV2 and TRBJ2-5): EPEVTQTPSHQVTQMGQEVILRCVPISNHLYFYWYRQILGQKVEFLVSFYNNEISEKSEIFDDQFSVERPDGSNFTLKIRSTKLEDSAMYFCASRGDWETQYFGPGTRLLVL.